This T cell receptor (beta chain) was recovered during a study of blood T cell repertoires in COVID-19. Across the study: Spain, Italy and the United States supplied samples that represented acute and convalescent COVID-19. T cells, B-cell-depleted T cells, or PBMCs provided the cDNA or gDNA that served as material.

The germline gives CDR1 LNHDA, CDR2 SQIVND (reference sequence). This CDR3 region has 14 residues. J gave up 15 bases and V 4 bases, and 10 bases lay outside the gene matches. Study processing details: Quantification of nucleated cells was approximated via reference gene primer amplification. The repertoire was sequenced with immunoSEQ multiplex PCR; TCRdb's copy has only in-frame clones and lacks some. That table furnishes V, J and clone size, whereas the DNA furnished D and trimming. The table shows 280,000 or so clones, with about 89% occurring only once. Sequenced input: peripheral blood. This chain connects TRBV19 to TRBJ2-1; 12 nucleotides align to TRBD2. The clonotype comes from a woman between 55 and 75 years old with acute or convalescent COVID-19. In DNA form, the CDR3 reads TGTGCCAGTAGTACGGGGCTAGCGGGAGGGGATGTGTTCTTC. Its translation: CASSTGLAGGDVFF.